This TCR beta chain stems from a study of blood T cell repertoires in COVID-19. TCRdb keeps only in-frame clones here, not all; method: immunoSEQ multiplex PCR. Altogether over 10,000 clones are present, 88% being singletons, with the ten largest covering 25% to 30%. The sequencing input was peripheral blood. The sequence was collected from a human donor in a cohort sampled during active COVID-19.

The CDR3 DNA reads as TGTGCCAGCAGCCAGACTAGCGGGGGGGGAAATGAGCAGTTCTTC. Protein product: CASSQTSGGGNEQFF. The chain employs TRBV3-1 (or the pseudogene TRBV3-2) and TRBJ2-1; TRBD2 matches 14 bases. The CDR3 runs 15 residues. Germline V gives CDR1 LGHDT, CDR2 YNNKEL (reference sequence). V shed 3 bases, J shed 7 bases, and the junction held 2 bases outside the gene matches.